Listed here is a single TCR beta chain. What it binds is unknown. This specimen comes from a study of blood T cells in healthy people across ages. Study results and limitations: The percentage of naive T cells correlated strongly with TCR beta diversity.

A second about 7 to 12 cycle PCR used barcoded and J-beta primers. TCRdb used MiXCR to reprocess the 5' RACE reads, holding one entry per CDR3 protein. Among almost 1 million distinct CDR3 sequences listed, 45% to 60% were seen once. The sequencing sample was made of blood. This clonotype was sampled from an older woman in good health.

CDR3 loop: CASRPWGDLNQPQHF. As DNA, the CDR3 is TGTGCCAGCAGGCCCTGGGGGGATCTCAATCAGCCCCAGCATTTT. The chain employs TRBV27 and TRBJ1-5; possible D gene TRBD1, 5 bases. Trimming removed 6 bases from V and 3 bases from J, with 15 bases in between. CDR3 size: 15 residues. The V gene's germline CDR1 is MNHEY and CDR2 SMNVEV (reference sequence).